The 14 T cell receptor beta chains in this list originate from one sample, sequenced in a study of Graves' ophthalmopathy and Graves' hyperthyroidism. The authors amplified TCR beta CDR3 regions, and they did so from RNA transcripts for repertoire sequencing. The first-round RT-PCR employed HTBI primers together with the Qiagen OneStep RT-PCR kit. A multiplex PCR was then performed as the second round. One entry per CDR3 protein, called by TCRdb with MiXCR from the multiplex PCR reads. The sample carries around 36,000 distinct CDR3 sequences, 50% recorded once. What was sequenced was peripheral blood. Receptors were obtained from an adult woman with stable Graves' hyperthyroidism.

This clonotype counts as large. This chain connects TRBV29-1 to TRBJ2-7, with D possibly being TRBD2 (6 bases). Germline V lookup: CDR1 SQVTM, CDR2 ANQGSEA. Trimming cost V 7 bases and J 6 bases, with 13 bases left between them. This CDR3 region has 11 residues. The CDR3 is CSAGGPSEQYF. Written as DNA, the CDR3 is TGCAGCGCCGGAGGGCCAAGCGAGCAGTACTTC.

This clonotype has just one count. In DNA, the CDR3 is TGTGCCAGCCTGGCCCCGGGGGAGCATGGCTACACCTTC. Encoded protein: CASLAPGEHGYTF. The gene calls are TRBV9 and TRBJ1-2; tentatively, D is TRBD1 (5 bases). This CDR3 contains 13 residues. Trimming stripped 7 bases from V and 6 bases from J, with 16 bases between. Germline V lookup: CDR1 SGDLS, CDR2 YYNGEE.

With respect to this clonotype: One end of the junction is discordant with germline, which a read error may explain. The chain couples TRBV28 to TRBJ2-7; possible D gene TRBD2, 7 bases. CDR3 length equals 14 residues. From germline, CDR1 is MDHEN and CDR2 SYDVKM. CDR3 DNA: TGTGCCGGCAGTCTAGCGGAAGGGGGGTACGAGCAGTGCTTC. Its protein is CAGSLAEGGYEQCF.

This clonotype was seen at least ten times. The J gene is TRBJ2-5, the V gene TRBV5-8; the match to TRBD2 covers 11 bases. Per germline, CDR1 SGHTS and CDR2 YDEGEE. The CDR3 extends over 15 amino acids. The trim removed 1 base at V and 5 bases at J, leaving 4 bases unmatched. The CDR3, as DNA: TGTGCCAGCAGCTTGCCGACTAGCGGGAAGGAGACCCAGTACTTC. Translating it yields CASSLPTSGKETQYF.

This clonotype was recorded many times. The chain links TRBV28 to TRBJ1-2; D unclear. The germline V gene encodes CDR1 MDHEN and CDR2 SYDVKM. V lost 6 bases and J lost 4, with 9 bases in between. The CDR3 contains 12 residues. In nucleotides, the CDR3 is TGTGCCAGCAGCTCAGATTCCTATGGCTACACCTTC. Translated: CASSSDSYGYTF.

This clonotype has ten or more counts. CDR3 residues: CASSYHGVSTDTQYF. The CDR3, as DNA: TGTGCCAGCAGTTACCACGGGGTGAGCACAGATACGCAGTATTTT. The chain carries TRBV6-5 and TRBJ2-3; tentatively, D is TRBD2 (5 bases). V was shortened by 2 bases and J by 0 bases, with 9 bases between the two germline ends. The CDR3 has 15 amino acids. Germline CDR1 is MNHEY and CDR2 is SVGAGI.

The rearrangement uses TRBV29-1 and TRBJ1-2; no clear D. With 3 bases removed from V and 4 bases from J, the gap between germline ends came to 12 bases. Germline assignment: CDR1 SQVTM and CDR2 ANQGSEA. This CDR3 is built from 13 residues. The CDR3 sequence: CSVDSGDGYGYTF. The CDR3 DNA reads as TGCAGCGTTGACAGCGGCGACGGCTATGGCTACACCTTC.

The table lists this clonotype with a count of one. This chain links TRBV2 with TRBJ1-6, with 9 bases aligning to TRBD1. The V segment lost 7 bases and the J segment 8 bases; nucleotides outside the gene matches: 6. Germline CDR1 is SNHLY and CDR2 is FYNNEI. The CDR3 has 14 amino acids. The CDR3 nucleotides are TGTGCCAGCACCGGGAGGGACAGGGATTCACCCCTCCACTTT. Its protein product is CASTGRDRDSPLHF. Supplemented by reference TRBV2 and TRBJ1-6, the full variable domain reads EPEVTQTPSHQVTQMGQEVILRCVPISNHLYFYWYRQILGQKVEFLVSFYNNEISEKSEIFDDQFSVERPDGSNFTLKIRSTKLEDSAMYFCASTGRDRDSPLHFGNGTRLTVT.

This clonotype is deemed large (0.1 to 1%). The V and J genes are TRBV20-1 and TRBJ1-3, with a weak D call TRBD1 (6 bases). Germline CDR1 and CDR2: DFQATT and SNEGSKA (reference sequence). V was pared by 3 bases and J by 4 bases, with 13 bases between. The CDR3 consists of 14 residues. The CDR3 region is CSASKTGSGNTIYF. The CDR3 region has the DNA TGCAGTGCTAGCAAAACAGGGTCCGGAAACACCATATATTTT.

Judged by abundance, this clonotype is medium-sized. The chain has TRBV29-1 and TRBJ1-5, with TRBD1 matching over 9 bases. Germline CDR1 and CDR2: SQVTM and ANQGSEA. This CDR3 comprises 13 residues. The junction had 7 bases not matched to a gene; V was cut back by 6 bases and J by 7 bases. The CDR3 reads CSVRQGTGQPQHF. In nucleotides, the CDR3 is TGCAGCGTACGCCAGGGGACAGGGCAGCCCCAGCATTTT.

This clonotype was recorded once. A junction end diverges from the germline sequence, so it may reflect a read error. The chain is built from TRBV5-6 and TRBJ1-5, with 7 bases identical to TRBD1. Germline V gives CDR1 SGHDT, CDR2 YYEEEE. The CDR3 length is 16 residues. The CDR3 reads CASSSRGRGGNQPQHF. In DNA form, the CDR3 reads TGTGCCAGCAGCTCACGCGGCAGGGGGGGCAATCAGCCCCAGCACTTT. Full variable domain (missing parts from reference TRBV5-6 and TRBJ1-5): DAGVTQSPTHLIKTRGQQVTLRCSPKSGHDTVSWYQQALGQGPQFIFQYYEEEERQRGNFPDRFSGHQFPNYSSELNVNALLLGDSALYLCASSSRGRGGNQPQHFGDGTRLSIL.

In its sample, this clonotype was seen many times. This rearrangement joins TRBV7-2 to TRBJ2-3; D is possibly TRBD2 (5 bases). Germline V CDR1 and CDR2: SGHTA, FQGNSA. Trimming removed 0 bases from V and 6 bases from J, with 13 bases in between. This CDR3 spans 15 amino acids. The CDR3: CASSLADLRRDTQYF. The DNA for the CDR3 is TGTGCCAGCAGCTTAGCGGACCTCCGGAGGGATACGCAGTATTTT.

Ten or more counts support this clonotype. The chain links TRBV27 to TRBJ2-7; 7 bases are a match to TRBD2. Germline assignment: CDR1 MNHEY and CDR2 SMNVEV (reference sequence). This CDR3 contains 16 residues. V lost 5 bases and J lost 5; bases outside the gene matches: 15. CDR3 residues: CASSPLGAGESHEQYF. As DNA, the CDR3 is TGTGCCAGCAGTCCCCTTGGGGCGGGAGAATCCCACGAGCAGTACTTC.

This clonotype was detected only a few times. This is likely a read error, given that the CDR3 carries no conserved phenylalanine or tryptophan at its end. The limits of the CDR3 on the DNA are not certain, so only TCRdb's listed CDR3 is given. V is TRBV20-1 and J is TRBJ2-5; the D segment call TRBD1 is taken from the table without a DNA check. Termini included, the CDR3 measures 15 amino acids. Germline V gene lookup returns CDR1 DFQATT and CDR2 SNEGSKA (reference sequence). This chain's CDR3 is CSARGGQGRGYTFGS.